This TCR beta chain was identified in a study of monozygotic twins with inflammatory bowel disease. TCRdb re-called the 5' RACE reads, yielding one record per CDR3 amino acid sequence without DNA. This table lists approximately 420,000 distinct CDR3 sequences. This CDR3 comprises 14 residues. CDR1 SQVTM and CDR2 ANQGSEA come from the germline V gene. This TCR derives from a human donor with ulcerative colitis or Crohn's disease, or a healthy co-twin of an affected twin (not recorded which). Sequencing was carried out using blood. The chain carries TRBV29-1 and TRBJ2-1; TCRdb's assignment of TRBD1 cannot be checked, as there is no DNA. CDR3 amino acids: CSVESGPPPVEQFF.